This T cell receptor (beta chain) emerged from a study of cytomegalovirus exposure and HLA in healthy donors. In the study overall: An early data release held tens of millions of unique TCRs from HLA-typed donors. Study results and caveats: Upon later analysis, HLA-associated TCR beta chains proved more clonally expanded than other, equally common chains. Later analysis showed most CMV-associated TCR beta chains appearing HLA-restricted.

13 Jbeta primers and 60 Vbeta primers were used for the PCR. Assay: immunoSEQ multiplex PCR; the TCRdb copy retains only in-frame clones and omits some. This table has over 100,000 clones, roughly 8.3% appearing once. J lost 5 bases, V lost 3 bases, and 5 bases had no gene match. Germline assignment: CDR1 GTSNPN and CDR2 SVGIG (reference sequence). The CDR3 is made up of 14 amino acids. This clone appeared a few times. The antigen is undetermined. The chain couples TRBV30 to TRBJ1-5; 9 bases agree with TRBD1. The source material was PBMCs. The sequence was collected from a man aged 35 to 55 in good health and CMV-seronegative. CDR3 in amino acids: CAWRRGQGHQPQHF. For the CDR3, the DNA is TGTGCCTGGAGGAGGGGACAGGGTCATCAGCCCCAGCATTTT.